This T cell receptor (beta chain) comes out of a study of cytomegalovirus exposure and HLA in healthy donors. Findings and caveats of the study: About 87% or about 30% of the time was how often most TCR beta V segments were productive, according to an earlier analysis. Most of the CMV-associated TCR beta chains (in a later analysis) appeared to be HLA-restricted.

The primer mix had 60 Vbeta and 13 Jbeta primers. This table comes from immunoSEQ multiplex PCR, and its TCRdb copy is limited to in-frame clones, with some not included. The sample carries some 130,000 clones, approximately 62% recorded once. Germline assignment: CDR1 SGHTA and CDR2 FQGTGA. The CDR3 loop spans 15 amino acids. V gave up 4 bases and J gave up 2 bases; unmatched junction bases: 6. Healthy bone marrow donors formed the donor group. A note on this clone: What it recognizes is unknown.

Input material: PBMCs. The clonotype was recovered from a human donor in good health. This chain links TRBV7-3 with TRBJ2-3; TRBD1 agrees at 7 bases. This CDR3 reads CASSSRQGDTDTQYF. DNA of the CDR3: TGTGCCAGCAGCTCCAGACAGGGCGACACAGATACGCAGTATTTT.